Below, 9 T cell receptor beta chains from the same sample are listed, as sequenced in a study of read filtering for tumor transcriptome and immune sequencing. Molecular barcoded adaptors covering alpha/delta and beta/gamma chains were used on around 400 ng RNA. TCRdb called the reads again in MiXCR, with one record for every CDR3 protein. The sample yields 30,000 to 40,000 distinct CDR3 sequences, approximately 12% seen once. Sequencing was done on a sample of a population of CD138-negative cells sorted from bone marrow. All receptors derive from a donor at least 40 years old with multiple myeloma.

The chain employs TRBV7-2 and TRBJ2-3; D is unclear. The CDR3 covers 12 residues. Trimming stripped 4 bases from V and 6 bases from J, with 8 bases between. Germline V gene lookup returns CDR1 SGHTA and CDR2 FQGNSA. CDR3 amino acids: CASSSQLDTQYF. The CDR3, as DNA: TGTGCCAGCAGCTCCCAGTTGGATACGCAGTATTTT.

This clonotype occurred many times. The chain joins TRBV2 to TRBJ2-1; no firm D call. Germline lookup yields CDR1 SNHLY and CDR2 FYNNEI. V was pared by 4 bases and J by 7 bases, with 11 bases between. CDR3 length: 13 amino acids. CDR3 bases: TGTGCCAGCAGTGTTCGTATTCCGAATGAGCAGTTCTTC. It is translated as CASSVRIPNEQFF.

As regards this clonotype: One junction end disagrees with the germline gene, perhaps due to a read error. This chain uses TRBV27 with TRBJ1-6, with D tentatively TRBD1 (6 bases). Germline V CDR1 and CDR2: MNHEY, SMNVEV (reference sequence). This CDR3 is 14 amino acids long. Here the CDR3 reads CASSPGHSNSSLHF. CDR3 bases: TGTGCCAGCAGTCCGGGACACTCCAATTCATCCCTCCACTTT.

This clonotype showed up many times. The gene calls are TRBV20-1 and TRBJ2-1; 10 nucleotides agree with TRBD1. Germline CDR1 and CDR2: DFQATT and SNEGSKA (reference sequence). There are 14 residues in the CDR3. Trimming cost V 5 bases and J 2 bases; bases outside gene matches: 3. This CDR3 is CSADRGLPYNEQFF. The CDR3 DNA sequence: TGCAGTGCTGACAGGGGGCTCCCCTACAATGAGCAGTTCTTC.

This clonotype was observed at least ten times. The chain joins TRBV7-2 to TRBJ1-3; D not certain. The CDR3 length is 13 residues. Germline V CDR1 and CDR2: SGHTA, FQGNSA. The V end was cut by 2 bases, the J end by 0 bases, with 2 bases between. In DNA, the CDR3 is TGTGCCAGCAGCTTAAGCTCTGGAAACACCATATATTTT. Amino acid sequence: CASSLSSGNTIYF.

Ten or more counts support this clonotype. The chain recombines TRBV6-5 with TRBJ2-5; unclear D gene. CDR3 length: 14 amino acids. Germline assignment: CDR1 MNHEY and CDR2 SVGAGI. Between the trimmed V and J ends, which lost 1 base and 0 bases, there was a span of 6 bases. CDR3 protein: CASSYYRYQETQYF. In DNA, the CDR3 is TGTGCCAGCAGTTACTATCGGTACCAAGAGACCCAGTACTTC.

This clonotype was counted at least ten times. This chain joins TRBV6-1 and TRBJ1-1; D is unclear. The CDR3 extends over 15 amino acids. Looked up from germline, CDR1 is MNHNS and CDR2 is SASEGT. Trimming removed 1 base at V and 5 bases at J, with 14 bases between. In DNA, the CDR3 is TGTGCCAGCAGTGAAGAATACGGGGTCGAGACTGAAGCTTTCTTT. Its protein product is CASSEEYGVETEAFF.

This clonotype appeared a single time. This may come from a read error, since a much larger clone is one base off. The chain uses TRBV3-1 and TRBJ2-7, with D hard to call. This CDR3 contains 12 residues. The germline V gene encodes CDR1 LGHDT and CDR2 YNNKEL (reference sequence). CDR3 sequence: CASSRIPAEQDF. CDR3 in DNA: TGTGCCAGCAGCCGGATCCCCGCTGAGCAGGACTTC.

This clonotype was found many times. The chain links TRBV10-3 to TRBJ2-2; no reliable D call. Germline CDR1 ENHRY, CDR2 SYGVKD. The CDR3 sequence is 13 residues long. The ends were cut back, 7 bases at V and 5 bases at J, with 11 bases in the middle. As DNA, the CDR3 is TGTGCCATCAAGGTTTCAGGTACCGGGGAGCTGTTTTTT. Residues: CAIKVSGTGELFF.